This section outlines one T cell receptor beta chain sequence together with its context. These data are taken from a study of cytomegalovirus exposure and HLA in healthy donors. CDR1 and CDR2 from the germline V gene are SNHLY and FYNNEI. The CDR3 has 14 residues. Trimming at V came to 7 bases and at J to 7 bases, leaving 6 bases not matched to a gene. Libraries were prepared by immunoSEQ multiplex PCR; TCRdb keeps only in-frame clonotypes and omits some of them. The sample shows fewer than 400,000 clones, 88% of them seen only once. This rearrangement joins TRBV2 to TRBJ1-6, with TRBD1 matching over 8 bases. Sample: PBMCs. This sequence was found in a man aged 30-40 years in good health and CMV-seronegative. As DNA, the CDR3 is TGTGCCAGCATTTCAGGGGGCCAGAATTCACCCCTCCACTTT. Its translation: CASISGGQNSPLHF.